The sequence of this T cell receptor beta chain was determined in a study of control samples from healthy donors and cancer patients. Trimming shortened V by 5 bases and J by 5 bases, and 15 bases separated the two germline ends. Germline CDR1 reads MNHEY; CDR2 reads SVGAGI. This CDR3 contains 14 residues. Using immunoSEQ multiplex PCR, the repertoire was profiled, and TCRdb retains in-frame clones only, with some absent. The sample comprises fewer than 90,000 clones, roughly 84% of which are singletons, and 28% rests with the top ten. The receptor comes from a man aged 50 to 59 in good health. The material sequenced was blood. The chain combines TRBV6-5 with TRBJ2-5; either TRBD1 or TRBD2 may fit D (6 bases each). The CDR3 region has the DNA TGTGCCAGCAGTACCGATTCCGGGGGCGAGACCCAGTACTTC. Translated, it gives CASSTDSGGETQYF.